The clone carrying this TCR beta chain was counted at least ten times. What it binds is not known. These data are taken from a study of regulatory T cells in long-lasting Graves disease. General study results and limits: There were preferences for TRBV28, TRBJ1-2 and TRBJ2-5 in persistent disease.

CDR1 SNHLY and CDR2 FYNNEI come from the germline V gene. The CDR3 runs to 16 residues. The time point is: newly diagnosed GD, antithyroid drugs for less than 3 months. PBMC-derived RNA was used for the TCR library. Investigators prepared the TCR beta libraries by applying iRepertoire HTBI primers and Arm-PCR of CDR3 regions. TCRdb ran MiXCR on the multiplex PCR reads and lists one entry per CDR3 protein. Of roughly 380,000 distinct CDR3 sequences listed, 15% to 19% are singletons. This clonotype was sampled from a female donor with Graves disease. The rearrangement joins TRBV2 to TRBJ2-1; TRBD2 agrees at 11 bases. The DNA end favors TRBJ2-5, so the J call may be wrong. The material was peripheral blood mononuclear cells (PBMCs), obtained at new diagnosis, from a patient treated with antithyroid drugs. CDR3 sequence reads: CASSVRGLAGEETQYF. In nucleotides, the CDR3 is TGTGCCAGCAGTGTTCGAGGACTAGCGGGTGAAGAGACCCAGTACTTC.